This T cell receptor beta chain was documented in a study of blood T cell repertoires in COVID-19. All enrollees were about 18 to 89 years old and from 24 US areas. Participants' reported clinical history set cohort assignment. Cohort 3 donors were reported recovered after two negative PCRs, clearance, or symptom resolution. The method was immunoSEQ multiplex PCR; TCRdb's version includes in-frame clones alone and lacks a portion of them. The sample shows 250,000 to 300,000 clones, over 75% of them seen only once. Trimming removed 0 bases at V and 3 bases at J, with 14 bases between. CDR3 length: 16 amino acids. Germline CDR1 SGHTA, CDR2 FQGTGA.

V usage is TRBV7-3 and J usage is TRBJ1-1; D not certain. The material sequenced was PBMCs or T cells enriched from blood (not recorded which). This clonotype was obtained from a woman in her forties or fifties who had recovered from COVID-19. CDR3 amino acids: CASSLTLPGKHTEAFF. The CDR3 DNA is TGTGCCAGCAGCTTAACTTTGCCGGGGAAACACACTGAAGCTTTCTTT.